The clone carrying this T cell receptor beta chain was seen a few times. The antigen is unknown. The data originate from a study of T cells in Graves' hyperthyroidism and ophthalmopathy. Whole-study context: Upon initial diagnosis and before any treatment, peripheral blood was collected.

Study results and limitations: Among clonotypes expanded in thyroid above 0.001, most were also found in blood.

The V and J ends lost 3 bases and 0 bases respectively, with 5 bases between them. Germline assignment: CDR1 SEHNR and CDR2 FQNEAQ (reference sequence). The CDR3 sequence is 14 residues long. Subjects with ophthalmopathy showed a Clinical Activity Score no lower than 3, a NOSPECS grade no lower than 4, and a duration shorter than 3 months. Diagnostic decisions used clinical symptoms, serum thyroxine and TRAb, thyroid ultrasound and orbital computed tomography. RNA transcripts gave rise to amplified TCR beta CDR3 regions. HTBI primers were used for first-round RT-PCR of the TCR CDR3. TCRdb re-called the multiplex PCR reads with MiXCR, one entry per CDR3 protein. Of about 640,000 distinct CDR3 sequences in the sample, around 20% are singletons; the top ten hold roughly a third.

The source material was blood. The source of this sequence is a man younger than 40 with Graves' ophthalmopathy. The chain links TRBV7-9 to TRBJ2-2, with D tentatively TRBD2 (5 bases). Here the CDR3 reads CASSLTTNTGELFF. CDR3 DNA sequence: TGTGCCAGCAGCTTGACTACGAACACCGGGGAGCTGTTTTTT.